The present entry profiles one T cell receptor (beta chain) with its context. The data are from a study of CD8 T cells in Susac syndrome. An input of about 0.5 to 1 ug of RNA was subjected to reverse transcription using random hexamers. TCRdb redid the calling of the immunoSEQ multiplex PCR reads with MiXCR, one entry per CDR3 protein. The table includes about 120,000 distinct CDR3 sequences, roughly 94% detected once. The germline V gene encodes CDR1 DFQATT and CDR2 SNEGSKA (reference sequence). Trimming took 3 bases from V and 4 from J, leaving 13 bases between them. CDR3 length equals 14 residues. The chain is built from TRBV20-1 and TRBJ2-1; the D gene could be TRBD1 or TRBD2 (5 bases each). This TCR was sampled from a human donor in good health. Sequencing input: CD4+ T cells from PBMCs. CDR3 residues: CSARATGPYNEQFF. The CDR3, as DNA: TGCAGTGCTAGGGCGACGGGACCGTACAATGAGCAGTTCTTC.